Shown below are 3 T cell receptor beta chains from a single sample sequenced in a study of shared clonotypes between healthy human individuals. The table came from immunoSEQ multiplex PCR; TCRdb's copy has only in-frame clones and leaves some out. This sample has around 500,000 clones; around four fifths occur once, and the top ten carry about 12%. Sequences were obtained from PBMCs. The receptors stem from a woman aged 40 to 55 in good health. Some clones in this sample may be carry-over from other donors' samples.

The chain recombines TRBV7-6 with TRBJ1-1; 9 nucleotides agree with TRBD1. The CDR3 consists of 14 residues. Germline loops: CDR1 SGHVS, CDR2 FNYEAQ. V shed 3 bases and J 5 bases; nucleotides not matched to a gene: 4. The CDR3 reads CASSLRDRETEAFF. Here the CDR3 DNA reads TGTGCCAGCAGCTTGCGGGACAGGGAGACTGAAGCTTTCTTT. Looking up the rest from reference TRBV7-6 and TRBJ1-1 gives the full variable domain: GAGVSQSPRYKVTKRGQDVALRCDPISGHVSLYWYRQALGQGPEFLTYFNYEAQQDKSGLPNDRFSAERPEGSISTLTIQRTEQRDSAMYRCASSLRDRETEAFFGQGTRLTVV.

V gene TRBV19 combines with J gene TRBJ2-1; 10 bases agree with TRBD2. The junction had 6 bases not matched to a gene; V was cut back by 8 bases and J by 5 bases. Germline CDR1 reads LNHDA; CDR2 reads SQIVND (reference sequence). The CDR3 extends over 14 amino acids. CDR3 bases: TGTGCCAGTGGGGTACTAGCGGGAAACAATGAGCAGTTCTTC. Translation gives CASGVLAGNNEQFF.

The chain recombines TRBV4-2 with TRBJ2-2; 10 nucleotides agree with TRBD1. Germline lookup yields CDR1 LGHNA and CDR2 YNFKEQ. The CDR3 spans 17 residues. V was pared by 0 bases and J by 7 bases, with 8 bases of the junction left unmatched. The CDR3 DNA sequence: TGTGCCAGCAGCCAAGATCTGCCGGGACAGGGGAACGGGGAGCTGTTTTTT. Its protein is CASSQDLPGQGNGELFF.